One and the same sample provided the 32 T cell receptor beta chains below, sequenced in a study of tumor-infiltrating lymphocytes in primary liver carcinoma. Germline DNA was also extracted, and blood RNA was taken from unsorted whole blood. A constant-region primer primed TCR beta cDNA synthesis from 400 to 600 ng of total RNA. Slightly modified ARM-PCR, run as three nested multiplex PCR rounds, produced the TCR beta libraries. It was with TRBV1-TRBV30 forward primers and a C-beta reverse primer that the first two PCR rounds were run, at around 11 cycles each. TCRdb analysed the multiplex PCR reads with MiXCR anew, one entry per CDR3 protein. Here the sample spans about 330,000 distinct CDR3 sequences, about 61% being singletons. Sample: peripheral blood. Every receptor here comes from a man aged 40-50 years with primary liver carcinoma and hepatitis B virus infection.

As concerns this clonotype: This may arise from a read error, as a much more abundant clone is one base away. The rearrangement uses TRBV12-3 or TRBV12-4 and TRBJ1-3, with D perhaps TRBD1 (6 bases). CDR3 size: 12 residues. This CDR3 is CGSSPGQRGIYF. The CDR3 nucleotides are TGTGGCAGCAGCCCAGGACAGAGAGGAATATATTTT.

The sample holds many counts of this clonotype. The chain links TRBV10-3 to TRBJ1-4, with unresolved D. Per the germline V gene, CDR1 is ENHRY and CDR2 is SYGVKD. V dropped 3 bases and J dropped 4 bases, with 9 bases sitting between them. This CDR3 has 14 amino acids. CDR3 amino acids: CAISDKRDNEKLFF. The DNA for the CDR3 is TGTGCCATCAGTGATAAACGGGATAATGAAAAACTGTTTTTT.

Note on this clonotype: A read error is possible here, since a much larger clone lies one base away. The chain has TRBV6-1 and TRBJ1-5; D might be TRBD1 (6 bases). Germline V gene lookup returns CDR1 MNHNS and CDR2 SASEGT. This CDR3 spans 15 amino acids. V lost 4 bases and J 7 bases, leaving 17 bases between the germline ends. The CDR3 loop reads CASSVITGTGQPQHF. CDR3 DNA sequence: TGTGCCAGCAGTGTTATTACAGGGACCGGACAGCCCCAGCATTTT.

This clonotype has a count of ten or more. The CDR3 reads CASSPQWGRGYTF. CDR3 nucleotide sequence: TGTGCCAGCAGTCCCCAATGGGGGCGGGGCTACACCTTC. The chain uses TRBV12-3 or TRBV12-4 and TRBJ1-2, with D perhaps matching TRBD1 (6 bases). V dropped 5 bases and J dropped 8 bases, with 15 bases sitting between them. The CDR3 covers 13 residues.

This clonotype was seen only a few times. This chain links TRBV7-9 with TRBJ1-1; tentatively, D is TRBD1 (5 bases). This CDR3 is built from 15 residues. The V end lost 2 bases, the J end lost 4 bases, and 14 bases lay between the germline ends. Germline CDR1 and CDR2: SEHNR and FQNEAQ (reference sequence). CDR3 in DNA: TGTGCCAGCAGCTTAATGGGGGGTTTTCGCACTGAAGCTTTCTTT. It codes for CASSLMGGFRTEAFF.

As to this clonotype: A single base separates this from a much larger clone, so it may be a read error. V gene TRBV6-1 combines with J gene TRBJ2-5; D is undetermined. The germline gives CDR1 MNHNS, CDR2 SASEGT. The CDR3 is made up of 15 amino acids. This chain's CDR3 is CVSSPPASYGETQYF. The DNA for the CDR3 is TGTGTCAGCAGTCCTCCCGCCTCCTATGGGGAGACCCAGTACTTC.

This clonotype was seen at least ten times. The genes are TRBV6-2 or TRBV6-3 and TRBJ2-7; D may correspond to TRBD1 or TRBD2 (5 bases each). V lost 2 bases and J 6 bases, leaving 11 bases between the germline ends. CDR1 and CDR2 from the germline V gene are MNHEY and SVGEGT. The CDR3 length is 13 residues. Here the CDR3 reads CASSYTDGGEQYF. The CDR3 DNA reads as TGTGCCAGCAGTTACACGGATGGGGGCGAGCAGTACTTC.

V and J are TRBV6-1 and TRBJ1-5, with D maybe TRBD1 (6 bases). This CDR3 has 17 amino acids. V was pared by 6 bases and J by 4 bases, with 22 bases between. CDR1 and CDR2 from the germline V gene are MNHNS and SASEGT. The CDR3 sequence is CASSPGTWGRGNQPQHF. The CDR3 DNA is TGTGCCAGCAGCCCTGGGACATGGGGCCGGGGTAATCAGCCCCAGCATTTT.

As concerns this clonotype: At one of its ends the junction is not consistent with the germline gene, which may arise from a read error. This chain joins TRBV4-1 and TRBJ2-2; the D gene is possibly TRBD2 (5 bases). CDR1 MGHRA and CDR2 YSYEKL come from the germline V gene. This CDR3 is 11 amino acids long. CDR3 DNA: TGCGCCAGCAGCCAATCCGGGGAGCTGCTTTTT. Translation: CASSQSGELLF.

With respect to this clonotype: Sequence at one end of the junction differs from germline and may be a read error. The DNA for the CDR3 is TGTGGCAGCAGGAGGGACTTACAAGAGACCGAGTACTTC. It translates to CGSRRDLQETEYF. The chain links TRBV6-6 to TRBJ2-5, with a tentative D call TRBD2 (6 bases). The CDR3 is made up of 13 amino acids. The germline CDR1 and CDR2 sequences are MNHNY and SVGAGI (reference sequence).

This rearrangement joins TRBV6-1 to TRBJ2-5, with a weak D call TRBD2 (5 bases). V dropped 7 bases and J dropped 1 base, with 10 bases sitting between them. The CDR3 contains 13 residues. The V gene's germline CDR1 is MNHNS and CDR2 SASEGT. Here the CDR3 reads CASNGESQETQYF. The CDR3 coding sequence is TGTGCCAGCAATGGGGAGTCCCAAGAGACCCAGTACTTC.

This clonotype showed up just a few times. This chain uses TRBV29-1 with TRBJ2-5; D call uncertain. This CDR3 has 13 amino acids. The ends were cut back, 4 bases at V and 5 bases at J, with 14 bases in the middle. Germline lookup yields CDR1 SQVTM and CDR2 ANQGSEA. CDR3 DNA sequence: TGCAGCGTTGGGGAATTTTGGACGGAGACCCAGTACTTC. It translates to CSVGEFWTETQYF.

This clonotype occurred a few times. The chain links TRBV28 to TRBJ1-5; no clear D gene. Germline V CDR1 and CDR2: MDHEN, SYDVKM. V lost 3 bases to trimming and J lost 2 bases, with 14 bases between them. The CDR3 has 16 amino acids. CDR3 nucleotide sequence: TGTGCCAGCAGTTTCTTGTCCGCGAAGGGCAATCAGCCCCAGCATTTT. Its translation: CASSFLSAKGNQPQHF.

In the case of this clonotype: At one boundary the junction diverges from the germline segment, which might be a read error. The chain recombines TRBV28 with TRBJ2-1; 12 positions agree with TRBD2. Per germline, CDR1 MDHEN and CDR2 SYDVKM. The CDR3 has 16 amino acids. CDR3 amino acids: CTSSGLAGPAYNEQFF. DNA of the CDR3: TGTACCAGCAGTGGACTAGCGGGACCCGCTTACAATGAGCAGTTCTTC.

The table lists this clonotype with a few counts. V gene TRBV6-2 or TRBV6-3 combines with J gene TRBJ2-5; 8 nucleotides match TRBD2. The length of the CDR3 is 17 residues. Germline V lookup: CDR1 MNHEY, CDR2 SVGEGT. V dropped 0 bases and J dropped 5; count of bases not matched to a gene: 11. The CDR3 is CASSYSWREALGETQYF. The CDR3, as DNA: TGTGCCAGCAGTTACTCTTGGCGGGAGGCCCTGGGGGAGACCCAGTACTTC.

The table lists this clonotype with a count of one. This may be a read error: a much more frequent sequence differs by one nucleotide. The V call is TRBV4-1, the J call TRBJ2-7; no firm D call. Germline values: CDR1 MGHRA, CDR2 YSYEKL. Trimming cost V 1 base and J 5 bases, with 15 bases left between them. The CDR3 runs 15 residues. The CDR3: CASSQASGRINEQYF. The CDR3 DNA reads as TGCGCCAGCAGCCAAGCCTCCGGAAGGATAAACGAGCAGTACTTC.

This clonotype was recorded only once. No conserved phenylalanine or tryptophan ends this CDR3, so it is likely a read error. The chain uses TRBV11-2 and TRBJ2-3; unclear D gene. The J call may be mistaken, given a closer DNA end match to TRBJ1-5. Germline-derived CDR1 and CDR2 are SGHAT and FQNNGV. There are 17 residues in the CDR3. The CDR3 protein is CASSFTSGNPSTDTQHS. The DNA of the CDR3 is TGTGCCAGCAGCTTCACGAGCGGGAATCCTAGCACAGATACGCAGCATTCT.

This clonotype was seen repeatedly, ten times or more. The CDR3 region is CASSLERSAESSGNTIYF. CDR3 nucleotide sequence: TGTGCCAGCAGCTTAGAGAGGTCAGCAGAGAGCTCTGGAAACACCATATATTTT. The rearrangement joins TRBV11-2 to TRBJ1-3, with D hard to call. Trimming shortened V by 0 bases and J by 0 bases, and 15 bases separated the two germline ends. Per the germline V gene, CDR1 is SGHAT and CDR2 is FQNNGV. The CDR3 is 18 residues long.

CDR3 DNA sequence: TGTGCCTGGAGTTCAGGGACAGGAGAGACCCAGTACTTC. It is translated as CAWSSGTGETQYF. J is TRBJ2-5 and V is TRBV30, with TRBD1 matching 8 bases. V lost 2 bases and J lost 4; bases outside the gene matches: 3. The germline V gene encodes CDR1 GTSNPN and CDR2 SVGIG (reference sequence). There are 13 residues in the CDR3.

The CDR3 DNA reads TGTGCCAGCAGCACTCGGACAGGGGGGGATACACACCTCCACTTT. Protein: CASSTRTGGDTHLHF. This sequence joins TRBV5-5 and TRBJ1-6; 10 positions match TRBD1. Germline V gives CDR1 SGHKS, CDR2 YYEKEE (reference sequence). V lost 4 bases to trimming and J lost 15 bases; unmatched junction nucleotides: 13. This CDR3 has 15 amino acids.

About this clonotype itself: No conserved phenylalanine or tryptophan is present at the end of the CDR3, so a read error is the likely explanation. The CDR3 region is CASTDSERGNEQFL. The CDR3, as DNA: TGTGCCAGCACCGATAGCGAGAGGGGCAATGAGCAGTTCCTC. The rearrangement links TRBV6-2 or TRBV6-3 to TRBJ2-1; D is possibly TRBD1 or TRBD2 (5 bases each). Germline loops: CDR1 MNHEY, CDR2 SVGEGT. The CDR3 contains 14 residues. The V end lost 7 bases, the J end lost 6 bases, and 16 bases lay between the germline ends.

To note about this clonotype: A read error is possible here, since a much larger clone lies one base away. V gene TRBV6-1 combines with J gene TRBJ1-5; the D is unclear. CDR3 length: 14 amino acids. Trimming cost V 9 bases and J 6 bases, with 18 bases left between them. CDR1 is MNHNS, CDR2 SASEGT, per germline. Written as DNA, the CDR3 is TGTGCCAGGAGCAGGACGGATGGGATTCAGCCCCAGCATTTT. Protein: CARSRTDGIQPQHF.

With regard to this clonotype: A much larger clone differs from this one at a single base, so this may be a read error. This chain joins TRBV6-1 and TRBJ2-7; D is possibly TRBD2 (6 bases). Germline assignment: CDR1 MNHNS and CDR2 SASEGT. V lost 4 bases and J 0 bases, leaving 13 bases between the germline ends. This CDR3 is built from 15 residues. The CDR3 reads CASSGAGWSSYEQYF. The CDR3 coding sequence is TGTGCCAGCAGTGGAGCGGGTTGGAGCTCCTACGAGCAGTACTTC.

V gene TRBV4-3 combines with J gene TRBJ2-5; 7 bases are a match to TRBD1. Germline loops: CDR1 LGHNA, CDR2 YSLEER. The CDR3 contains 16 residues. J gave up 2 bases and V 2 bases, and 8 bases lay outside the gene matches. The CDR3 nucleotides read TGCGCCAGCAGCCAAAACACCCCGGGACAGCAAGAGACCCAGTACTTC. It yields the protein CASSQNTPGQQETQYF.

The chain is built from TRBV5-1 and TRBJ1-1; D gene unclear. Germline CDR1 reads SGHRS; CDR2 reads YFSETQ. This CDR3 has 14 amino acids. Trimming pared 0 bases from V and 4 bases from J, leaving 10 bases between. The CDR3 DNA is TGCGCCAGCAGCTTGGGAGGGAGTTTCACTGAAGCTTTCTTT. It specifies CASSLGGSFTEAFF.

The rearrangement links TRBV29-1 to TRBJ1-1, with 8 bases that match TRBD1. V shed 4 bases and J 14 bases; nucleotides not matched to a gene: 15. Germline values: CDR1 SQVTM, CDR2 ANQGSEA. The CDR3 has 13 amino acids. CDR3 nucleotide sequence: TGCAGCGTTGGGGGACAGGCAAACACTGAAACGTTCTTT. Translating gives CSVGGQANTETFF.

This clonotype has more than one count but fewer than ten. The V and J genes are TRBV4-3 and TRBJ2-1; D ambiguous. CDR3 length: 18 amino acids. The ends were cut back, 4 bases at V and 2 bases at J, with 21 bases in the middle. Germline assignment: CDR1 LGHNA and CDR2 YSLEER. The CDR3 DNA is TGCGCCAGCAGCCGAGACGGACCCCCCCTGGTCCCCTACAATGAGCAGTTCTTC. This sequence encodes CASSRDGPPLVPYNEQFF.

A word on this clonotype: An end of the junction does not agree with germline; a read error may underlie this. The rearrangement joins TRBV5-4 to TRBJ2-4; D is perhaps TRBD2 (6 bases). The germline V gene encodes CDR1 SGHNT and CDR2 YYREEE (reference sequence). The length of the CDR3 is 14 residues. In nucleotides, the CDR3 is TGTGCCAACAGCCAAGATAGGGCGGGGAACATTCAGTACTTC. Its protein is CANSQDRAGNIQYF.

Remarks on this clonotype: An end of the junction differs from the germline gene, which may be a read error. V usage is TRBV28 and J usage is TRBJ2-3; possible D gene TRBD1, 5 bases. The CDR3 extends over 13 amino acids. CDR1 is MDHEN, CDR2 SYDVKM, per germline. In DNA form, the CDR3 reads TGTGCCAGCAAAACAGGAGACACAGATACGCGGTATTTT. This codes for CASKTGDTDTRYF. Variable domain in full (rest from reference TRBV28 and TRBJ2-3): DVKVTQSSRYLVKRTGEKVFLECVQDMDHENMFWYRQDPGLGLRLIYFSYDVKMKEKGDIPEGYSVSREKKERFSLILESASTNQTSMYLCASKTGDTDTRYFGPGTRLTVL.

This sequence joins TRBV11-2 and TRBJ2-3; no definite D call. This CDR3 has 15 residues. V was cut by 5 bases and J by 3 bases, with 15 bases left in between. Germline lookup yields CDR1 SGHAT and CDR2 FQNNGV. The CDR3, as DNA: TGTGCCAGCAGCCCCCGGCCAACGGAAACAGATACGCAGTATTTT. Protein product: CASSPRPTETDTQYF.

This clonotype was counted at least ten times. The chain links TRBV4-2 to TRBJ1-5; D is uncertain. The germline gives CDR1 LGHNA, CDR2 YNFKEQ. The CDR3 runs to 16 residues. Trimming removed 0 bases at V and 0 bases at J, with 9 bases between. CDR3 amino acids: CASSQDAGYSNQPQHF. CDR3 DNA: TGTGCCAGCAGCCAAGATGCGGGGTATAGCAATCAGCCCCAGCATTTT.

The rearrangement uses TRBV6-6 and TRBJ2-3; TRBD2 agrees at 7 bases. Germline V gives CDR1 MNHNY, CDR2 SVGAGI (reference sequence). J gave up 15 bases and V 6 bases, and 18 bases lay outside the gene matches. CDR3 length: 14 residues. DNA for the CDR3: TGTGCCAGCAGATACAGCGGGAATACAGATACGCGATATTTT. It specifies CASRYSGNTDTRYF.